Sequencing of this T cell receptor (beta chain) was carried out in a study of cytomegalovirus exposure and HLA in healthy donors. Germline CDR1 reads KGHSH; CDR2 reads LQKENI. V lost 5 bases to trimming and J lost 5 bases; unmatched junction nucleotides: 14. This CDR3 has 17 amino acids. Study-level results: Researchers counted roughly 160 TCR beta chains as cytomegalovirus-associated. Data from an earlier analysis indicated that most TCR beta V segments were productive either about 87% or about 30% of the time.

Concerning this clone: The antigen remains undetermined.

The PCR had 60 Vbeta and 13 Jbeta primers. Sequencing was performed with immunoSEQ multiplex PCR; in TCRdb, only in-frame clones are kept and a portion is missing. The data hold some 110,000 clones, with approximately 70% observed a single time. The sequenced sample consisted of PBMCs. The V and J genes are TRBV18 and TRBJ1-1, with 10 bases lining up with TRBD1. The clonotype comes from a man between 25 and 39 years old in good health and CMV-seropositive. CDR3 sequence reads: CASSSRQGAGPGTEAFF. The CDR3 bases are TGTGCCAGCTCATCACGACAGGGGGCGGGCCCTGGAACTGAAGCTTTCTTT.